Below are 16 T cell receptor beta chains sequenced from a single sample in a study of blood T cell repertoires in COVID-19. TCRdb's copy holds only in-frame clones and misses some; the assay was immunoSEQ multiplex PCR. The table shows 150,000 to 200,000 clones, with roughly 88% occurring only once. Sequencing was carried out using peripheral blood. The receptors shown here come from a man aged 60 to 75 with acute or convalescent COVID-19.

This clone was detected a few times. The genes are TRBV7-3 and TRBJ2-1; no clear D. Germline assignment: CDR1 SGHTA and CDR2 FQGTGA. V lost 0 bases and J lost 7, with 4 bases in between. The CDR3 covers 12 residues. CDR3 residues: CASSLTGNEQFF. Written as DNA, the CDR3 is TGTGCCAGCAGCTTAACCGGGAATGAGCAGTTCTTC.

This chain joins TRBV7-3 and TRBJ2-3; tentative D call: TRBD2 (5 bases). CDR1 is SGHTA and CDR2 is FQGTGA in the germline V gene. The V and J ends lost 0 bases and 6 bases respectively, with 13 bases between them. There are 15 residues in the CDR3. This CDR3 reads CASSLTLLAPDTQYF. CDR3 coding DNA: TGTGCCAGCAGCTTAACGTTATTAGCGCCCGATACGCAGTATTTT.

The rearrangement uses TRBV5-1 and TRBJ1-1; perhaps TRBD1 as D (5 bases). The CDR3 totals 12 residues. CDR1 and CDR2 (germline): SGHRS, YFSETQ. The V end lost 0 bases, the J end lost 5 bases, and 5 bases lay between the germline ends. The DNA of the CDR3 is TGCGCCAGCAGCTTGGAGGGGACTGAAGCTTTCTTT. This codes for CASSLEGTEAFF. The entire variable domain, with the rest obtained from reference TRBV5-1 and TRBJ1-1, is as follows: KAGVTQTPRYLIKTRGQQVTLSCSPISGHRSVSWYQQTPGQGLQFLFEYFSETQRNKGNFPGRFSGRQFSNSRSEMNVSTLELGDSALYLCASSLEGTEAFFGQGTRLTVV.

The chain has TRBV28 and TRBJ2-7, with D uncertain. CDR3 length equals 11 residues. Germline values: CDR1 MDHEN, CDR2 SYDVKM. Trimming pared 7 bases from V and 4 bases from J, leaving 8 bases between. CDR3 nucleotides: TGTGCCAGCATGGGCAGATACGAGCAGTACTTC. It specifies CASMGRYEQYF.

CDR3 bases: TGCGCCAGCAGCTTCAACAACTACGAGCAGTACTTC. Translation: CASSFNNYEQYF. This chain connects TRBV5-1 to TRBJ2-7; D not certain. Germline lookup yields CDR1 SGHRS and CDR2 YFSETQ. The CDR3 spans 12 residues. With 2 bases removed from V and 3 bases from J, the gap between germline ends came to 6 bases.

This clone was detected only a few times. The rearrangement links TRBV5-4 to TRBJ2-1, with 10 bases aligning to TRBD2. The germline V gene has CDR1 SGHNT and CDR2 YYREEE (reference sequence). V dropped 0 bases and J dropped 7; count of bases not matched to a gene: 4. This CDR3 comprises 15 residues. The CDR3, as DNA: TGTGCCAGCAGCTTGGAAGCGGGAGGGCCGAATGAGCAGTTCTTC. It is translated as CASSLEAGGPNEQFF.

The chain's CDR3 is CASSTDLNTEAFF. The CDR3 nucleotides read TGTGCCAGCAGCACTGATCTGAACACTGAAGCTTTCTTT. This rearrangement joins TRBV7-2 to TRBJ1-1; D is undetermined. The V gene lost 5 bases and the J gene lost 0 bases, with 7 bases spanning the gap. The CDR3 totals 13 residues. The germline gives CDR1 SGHTA, CDR2 FQGNSA.

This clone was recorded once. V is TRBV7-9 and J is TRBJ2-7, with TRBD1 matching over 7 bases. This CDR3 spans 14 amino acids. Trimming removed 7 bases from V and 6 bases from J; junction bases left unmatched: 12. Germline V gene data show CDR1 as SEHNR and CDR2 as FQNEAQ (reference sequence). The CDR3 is CASKAGGQKGEQYF. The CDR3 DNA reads TGTGCCAGCAAAGCAGGGGGTCAAAAAGGCGAGCAGTACTTC.

The CDR3 sequence is CASSLSRTGEKLFF. CDR3 DNA sequence: TGTGCCAGCAGCCTGTCCCGTACAGGTGAAAAACTGTTTTTT. The V call is TRBV7-2, the J call TRBJ1-4; possibly TRBD1 for D (5 bases). This CDR3 is built from 14 residues. Germline V gene lookup returns CDR1 SGHTA and CDR2 FQGNSA. V lost 5 bases and J 7 bases, leaving 14 bases between the germline ends.

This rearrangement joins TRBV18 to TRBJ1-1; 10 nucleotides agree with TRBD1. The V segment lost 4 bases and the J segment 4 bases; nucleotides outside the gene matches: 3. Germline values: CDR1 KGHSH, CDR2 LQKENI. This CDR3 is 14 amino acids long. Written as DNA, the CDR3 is TGTGCCAGCTCACTCGGACAGGGGGGCACTGAAGCTTTCTTT. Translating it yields CASSLGQGGTEAFF. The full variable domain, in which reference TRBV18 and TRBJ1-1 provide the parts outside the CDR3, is NAGVMQNPRHLVRRRGQEARLRCSPMKGHSHVYWYRQLPEEGLKFMVYLQKENIIDESGMPKERFSAEFPKEGPSILRIQQVVRGDSAAYFCASSLGQGGTEAFFGQGTRLTVV.

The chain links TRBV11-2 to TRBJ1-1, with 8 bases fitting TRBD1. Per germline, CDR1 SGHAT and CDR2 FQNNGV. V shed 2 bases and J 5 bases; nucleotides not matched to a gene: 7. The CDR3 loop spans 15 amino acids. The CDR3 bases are TGTGCCAGCAGCTTACCAGGGGGCACTTGGACTGAAGCTTTCTTT. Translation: CASSLPGGTWTEAFF.

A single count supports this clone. The CDR3, as DNA: TGTGCCAGCAGTGTCTCGGGCGGGGGAGATACGCAGTATTTT. Protein: CASSVSGGGDTQYF. The V and J genes are TRBV6-4 and TRBJ2-3; 7 positions agree with TRBD2. Germline-derived CDR1 and CDR2 are MRHNA and SNTAGT. CDR3 length equals 14 residues. V lost 4 bases, J lost 5 bases, and 6 bases stayed unmatched.

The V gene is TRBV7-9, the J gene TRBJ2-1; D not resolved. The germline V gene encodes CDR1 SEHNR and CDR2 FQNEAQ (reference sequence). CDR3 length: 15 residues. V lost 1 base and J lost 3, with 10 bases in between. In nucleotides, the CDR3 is TGTGCCAGCAGCTTAGTCGCCACAGACTACAATGAGCAGTTCTTC. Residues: CASSLVATDYNEQFF.

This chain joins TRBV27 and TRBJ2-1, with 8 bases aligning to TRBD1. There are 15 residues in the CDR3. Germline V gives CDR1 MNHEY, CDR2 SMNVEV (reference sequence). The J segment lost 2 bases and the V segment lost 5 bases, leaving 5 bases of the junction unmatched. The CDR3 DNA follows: TGTGCCAGCAGTCTGACAGGGGAGCCCTACAATGAGCAGTTCTTC. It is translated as CASSLTGEPYNEQFF.

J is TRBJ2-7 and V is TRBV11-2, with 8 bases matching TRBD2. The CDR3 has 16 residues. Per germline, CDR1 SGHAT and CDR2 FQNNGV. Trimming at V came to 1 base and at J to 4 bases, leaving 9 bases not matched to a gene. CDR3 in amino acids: CASSLAMLAGAYEQYF. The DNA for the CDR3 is TGTGCCAGCAGCTTAGCCATGCTAGCGGGTGCATACGAGCAGTACTTC.

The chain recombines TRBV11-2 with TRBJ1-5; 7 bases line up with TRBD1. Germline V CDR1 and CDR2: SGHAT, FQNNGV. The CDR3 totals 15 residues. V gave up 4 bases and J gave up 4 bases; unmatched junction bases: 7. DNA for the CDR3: TGTGCCAGCAGCTACCGGACAGGAGAAAATCAGCCCCAGCATTTT. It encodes CASSYRTGENQPQHF.